This T cell receptor (beta chain) was identified in a study of CD8+ T cells in alopecia areata. Trimming removed 2 bases from V and 2 bases from J, with 10 bases in between. Germline V lookup: CDR1 MGHRA, CDR2 YSYEKL. This CDR3 is built from 14 residues. The sample's treatment: oral pan-JAK inhibitor, 5-10 mg twice daily. Sequencing templates came from extracted RNA that was reverse transcribed into cDNA. Clones were sequenced by immunoSEQ multiplex PCR, and TCRdb holds only the in-frame ones, with some missing. The sample records 80,000 or so clones, around 60% being singletons. V gene TRBV4-1 combines with J gene TRBJ2-7, with D perhaps TRBD1 (6 bases). This receptor was identified in a human donor with alopecia areata. Material: CD8+ T cells sorted from blood, obtained at week 24, from a patient treated with tofacitinib. Here the CDR3 reads CASSQRQAPYEQYF. For the CDR3, the DNA is TGCGCCAGCAGCCAAAGACAGGCCCCCTACGAGCAGTACTTC.